A selection of T cell receptor beta chains follows, all from one sample in a study of identical twins' blood T cells. TCRdb reanalysed the 5' RACE reads using MiXCR and keeps one entry per CDR3 protein. The sample carries a few hundred thousand distinct CDR3 sequences, over 25% recorded once. Source material: PBMCs. Receptor source: a woman aged 18 to 50 in good health. The CDR3 runs from the conserved cysteine through the conserved F or W. Each record gives: V gene, D gene, clone size, J gene, CDR3 DNA, CDR3 protein. A D gene is named only where the DNA matches it firmly. Part of the rows lack a size; the others show once, few, many or a class for expanded clones.

TRBV20-1	-	few	TRBJ1-1	TGCAGTGCTAGAGTTCAGGCCAAAGGCGAGGACACTGAAGCTTTCTTT	CSARVQAKGEDTEAFF
TRBV20-1	-	-	TRBJ1-6	TGCAGTGCTAGCCCCGGACGGTATAATTCACCCCTCCACTTT	CSASPGRYNSPLHF
TRBV19	-	few	TRBJ1-1	TGTGCCAGTAGTCCTCAAACCGGGACACTGAACACTGAAGCTTTCTTT	CASSPQTGTLNTEAFF
TRBV24-1	-	few	TRBJ2-3	TGTGCCACCAGTGATTCTCTTTCGGGGGATACGCAGTATTTT	CATSDSLSGDTQYF
TRBV5-5	-	once	TRBJ2-1	TGTGCCAGCAGGATTATCGATGAGCAGTTCTTC	CASRIIDEQFF
TRBV28	-	few	TRBJ1-1	TGTGCCAGCATTGCCCCAGCTAACACTGAAGCTTTCTTT	CASIAPANTEAFF
TRBV20-1	TRBD2	-	TRBJ2-1	TGCAGTGTTAAAAGACTAGCGGTACAAAACAATGAGCAGTTCTTC	CSVKRLAVQNNEQFF
TRBV20-1	TRBD1	-	TRBJ1-5	TGCAGTGCTAGGGCTAGACAGGGCCGAGAGCCCCAGCATTTT	CSARARQGREPQHF
TRBV10-1	-	-	TRBJ2-3	TGCGCCAGCTCGGGCGGGCCGACAGATACGCAGTATTTT	CASSGGPTDTQYF
TRBV12-3/TRBV12-4	TRBD1	-	TRBJ1-3	TGTGCCAGCACCATAACTCCGGGACAGCGATCTGGAAACACCATATATTTT	CASTITPGQRSGNTIYF
TRBV28	-	-	TRBJ2-1	TGTGCCAGCCAGGACACCTACAATGAGCAGTTCTTC	CASQDTYNEQFF
TRBV20-1	TRBD2	-	TRBJ2-4	TGCAGTGCCCCTACTAGCGGGCGGATCCCAAACATTCAGTACTTC	CSAPTSGRIPNIQYF
TRBV6-1	-	few	TRBJ1-5	TGTGCCAGCAGTGAAGGCAGCGTCAATCAGCCCCAGCATTTT	CASSEGSVNQPQHF
TRBV28	-	many	TRBJ2-3	TGTGCCAGCAGTTTACCTACCGCAGATACGCAGTATTTT	CASSLPTADTQYF
TRBV6-5	-	-	TRBJ1-2	TGTGCCAGCAGTTACTCGAGCCACTCAAACTATGGCTACACCTTC	CASSYSSHSNYGYTF
TRBV30	-	-	TRBJ1-5	TGTGCCTGGAACAGGGCTTGGGATCAGCCCCAGCATTTT	CAWNRAWDQPQHF
TRBV29-1	TRBD1	few	TRBJ2-1	TGCAGCGTAACGGGACAGGGAGGGTTTGAGTTCTTC	CSVTGQGGFEFF
TRBV6-6	-	few	TRBJ1-2	TGTGCCAGCAGGTGGGATTATGGCTACACCTTC	CASRWDYGYTF
TRBV14	-	few	TRBJ1-1	TGTGCCAGCAGCCCCCCCGGCAGGGTAAGCACTGAAGCTTTCTTT	CASSPPGRVSTEAFF
TRBV14	-	many	TRBJ1-2	TGTGCCAGCAGCCAAGGGTATGGCTACACCTTC	CASSQGYGYTF
TRBV9	-	-	TRBJ2-5	TGTGCCAGCAGCGGCAGAAACCAAGAGACCCAGTACTTC	CASSGRNQETQYF
TRBV5-1	-	-	TRBJ2-3	TGCGCCAGCAGCCACCTAACCCCATCAGATACGCAGTATTTT	CASSHLTPSDTQYF
TRBV9	-	-	TRBJ2-1	TGTGCCAGCAGCGTAGTCGCTAGTCACTCCTACAATGAGCAGTTCTTC	CASSVVASHSYNEQFF
TRBV7-2	-	-	TRBJ1-4	TGTGCCAGCAGCTTAGATCCCATCCGCCGAGTGAAAAAACTGTTTTTT	CASSLDPIRRVKKLFF
TRBV2	-	many	TRBJ1-5	TGTGCCAGCAGTGAAATGGTAGGCCCCCAGCATTTT	CASSEMVGPQHF
TRBV6-1	-	once	TRBJ1-1	TGTGCCGGCAGTGAGTTCCGGGGGCGCGGGGAGGCTTTCTTT	CAGSEFRGRGEAFF
TRBV11-2	TRBD2	few	TRBJ2-1	TGTGCCAGCAGCGCTAGCGGGAGGAACTCAAATGAGCAGTTCTTC	CASSASGRNSNEQFF
TRBV5-1	-	many	TRBJ1-2	TGCGCCAGCAGCCGGACAGAAGCTAACTATGGCTACACCTTC	CASSRTEANYGYTF
TRBV20-1	TRBD1	-	TRBJ1-2	TGCAGTGCTAGAAGCCCACGGGACAGGGGGCTGTCGGGTGGCTACACCTTC	CSARSPRDRGLSGGYTF